This T cell receptor beta chain emerged from a study of beta chain features in type 1 diabetes. The study's findings and limits: Type 1 diabetes patients had moderately but significantly shorter TCRB CDR3s in all four CD4+ subsets. Overrepresentation of cells with high TCR expression could result from cDNA sequencing.

This clone was counted once. The antigen remains undetermined. Reverse transcription of all isolated RNA meant that expressed TCRB transcripts were sequenced. The data were produced by immunoSEQ multiplex PCR, yet TCRdb's version contains in-frame clones alone and is incomplete. The repertoire consists of about 340,000 clones, with approximately 13% occurring once and the leading ten covering roughly 0.015%. The V and J ends lost 5 bases and 6 bases respectively, with 12 bases between them. Germline V gives CDR1 MNHEY, CDR2 SMNVEV (reference sequence). The CDR3 extends over 13 amino acids. Cells sorted by CD45RO/CCR7/CD25/CD127/CD95/CD27 comprised CD4+ naive, central memory, regulatory and stem cell-like memory cells. Sorted cells reached over 95% purity in every population.

This clonotype originated in a woman under 30 with type 1 diabetes. The genes are TRBV27 and TRBJ2-3; D is undetermined. Input material: naive CD4+ T cells from blood. The CDR3: CASSAPARDTQYF. Here the CDR3 DNA reads TGTGCCAGCAGTGCCCCGGCTAGGGATACGCAGTATTTT.